These T cell receptor beta chains were read from a single sample in a study of T cell responses to AZD1222 COVID-19 vaccine. Assay used: immunoSEQ multiplex PCR; TCRdb lists only in-frame clones, some missing. The sample holds approximately 160,000 clones, 90% to 95% seen once. This specimen was peripheral blood, taken on day 0 of AZD1222 vaccination. These receptors came from an adult in good health. The CDR3 runs from the conserved cysteine through the conserved F or W. The order of the fields is D gene, clone size, V gene, J gene, CDR3 protein, CDR3 DNA. D genes are given only for firm matches. For some rows the clone size is stated as once, few or many, or as a class when expanded; others skip it.

>NA|NA|TRBV5-1|TRBJ2-1
CASSLAPGRGGMSSYNEQFF
TGCGCCAGCAGCTTGGCCCCCGGTAGGGGAGGCATGAGCTCCTACAATGAGCAGTTCTTC
>TRBD1|NA|TRBV7-9|TRBJ1-3
CASSRTTGGAGNTIYF
TGTGCCAGCAGCCGAACTACAGGGGGCGCGGGAAACACCATATATTTT
>NA|NA|TRBV9|TRBJ1-5
CASSEQGTNQPQHF
TGTGCCAGCAGCGAACAGGGAACAAATCAGCCCCAGCATTTT
>NA|NA|TRBV19|TRBJ1-1
CASSASGTMNTEAFF
TGTGCCAGTAGTGCCTCCGGGACAATGAACACTGAAGCTTTCTTT
>TRBD2|NA|TRBV7-3|TRBJ2-3
CASGTSPSTDTQYF
TGTGCCAGTGGGACTAGCCCAAGCACAGATACGCAGTATTTT
>NA|NA|TRBV7-8|TRBJ1-5
CASSLMVRYSNQPQHF
TGTGCCAGCAGCTTAATGGTACGATATAGCAATCAGCCCCAGCATTTT
>TRBD2|NA|TRBV28|TRBJ2-7
CASMAGAGGPRGEQYF
TGTGCCAGCATGGCGGGGGCGGGGGGGCCCAGAGGCGAGCAGTACTTC
>TRBD2|NA|TRBV10-3|TRBJ2-1
CAIGRVAGGEQFF
TGTGCCATCGGGAGAGTAGCGGGGGGTGAGCAGTTCTTC
>NA|once|TRBV18|TRBJ1-1
CASSPRTANTEAFF
TGTGCCAGCTCACCACGGACGGCGAACACTGAAGCTTTCTTT
>TRBD1|NA|TRBV19|TRBJ2-1
CASRDRGVNNEQFF
TGTGCCAGTAGGGACAGGGGAGTAAACAATGAGCAGTTCTTC
>TRBD1|NA|TRBV18|TRBJ1-4
CASSPTGVTNEKLFF
TGTGCCAGCTCACCTACAGGGGTGACTAATGAAAAACTGTTTTTT
>TRBD1|NA|TRBV18|TRBJ2-7
CASSTGGDTRNYEQYF
TGTGCCAGCTCAACAGGGGGCGATACCAGGAACTACGAGCAGTACTTC